Shown below are 29 T cell receptor beta chains from a single sample sequenced in a study of shared clonotypes between healthy human individuals. Produced via immunoSEQ multiplex PCR; TCRdb's table is partial and in-frame only. The data hold roughly 2.5 million clones, with approximately 90% observed a single time. The sequenced sample consisted of naive CD4+ T cells sorted from blood. As for subset: CD45RA+ positively selected. These receptors were obtained from a man younger than 35 in good health.

The V and J genes are TRBV5-1 and TRBJ2-3; no firm D call. Trimming left V 0 bases short and J 6 bases short, with 17 bases between. The V gene's germline CDR1 is SGHRS and CDR2 YFSETQ. The CDR3 spans 16 residues. This chain's CDR3 is CASSLASNSRKDTQYF. CDR3 bases: TGCGCCAGCAGCTTGGCCTCGAACTCAAGGAAGGATACGCAGTATTTT.

J is TRBJ1-6 and V is TRBV7-9; D may be TRBD1 (5 bases). V dropped 5 bases and J dropped 8 bases, with 16 bases sitting between them. The CDR3 loop spans 15 amino acids. CDR1 and CDR2 (germline): SEHNR, FQNEAQ (reference sequence). This chain's CDR3 is CASSRRGSIDSPLHF. In nucleotides, the CDR3 is TGTGCCAGCAGCCGACGGGGGAGCATCGATTCACCCCTCCACTTT.

J is TRBJ1-1 and V is TRBV5-1; no definite D call. CDR1 and CDR2 from the germline V gene are SGHRS and YFSETQ. The CDR3 totals 13 residues. Trimming took off 4 bases at V and 1 base at J, with 8 bases between the two ends. Written as DNA, the CDR3 is TGCGCCAGCAGCGCGGACGGGAACACTGAAGCTTTCTTT. This gives the protein CASSADGNTEAFF.

The genes are TRBV5-1 and TRBJ1-4; D is perhaps TRBD1 (5 bases). Per the germline V gene, CDR1 is SGHRS and CDR2 is YFSETQ. The V end lost 7 bases, the J end lost 5 bases, and 15 bases lay between the germline ends. The CDR3 has 14 residues. The CDR3 here is CASRQGYENEKLFF. Here the CDR3 DNA reads TGCGCCAGCCGTCAGGGTTACGAGAATGAAAAACTGTTTTTT.

This rearrangement joins TRBV2 to TRBJ2-3; the D gene is possibly TRBD2 (6 bases). The V gene's germline CDR1 is SNHLY and CDR2 FYNNEI. CDR3 length: 14 residues. V lost 4 bases and J lost 3, with 11 bases in between. The CDR3 spells CASSVTRRTDTQYF. The CDR3 nucleotides are TGTGCCAGCAGTGTGACTAGGAGGACAGATACGCAGTATTTT.

The chain carries TRBV21-1 and TRBJ1-5; TRBD1 is the table's D call, not checked against the DNA. TRBV21-1 is tagged as a pseudogene. The CDR3 loop spans 19 amino acids. The CDR3 region is CASSKSRCLRTTPAQPQHF. CDR3 bases: TGTGCCAGCAGCAAATCTCGCTGTTTAAGGACAACCCCGGCCCAGCCCCAGCATTTT.

The J gene is TRBJ1-2, the V gene TRBV15, with D unclear. The CDR3 totals 12 residues. From germline, CDR1 is LNHNV and CDR2 YYDKDF (reference sequence). V was cut by 1 base and J by 4 bases, with 4 bases left in between. The CDR3 sequence is CATSRASYGYTF. The CDR3 DNA sequence: TGTGCCACCAGCAGAGCCTCCTATGGCTACACCTTC.

V and J are TRBV20-1 and TRBJ1-2; 8 nucleotides agree with TRBD1. The CDR3 extends over 11 amino acids. V lost 6 bases to trimming and J lost 7 bases; unmatched junction nucleotides: 4. Looked up from germline, CDR1 is DFQATT and CDR2 is SNEGSKA (reference sequence). The DNA for the CDR3 is TGCAGTGCCATGGACAGGGTTGGCTACACCTTC. This encodes CSAMDRVGYTF.

The gene calls are TRBV10-3 and TRBJ1-2; TRBD1 is a possible D gene (5 bases). V lost 7 bases to trimming and J lost 3 bases, with 9 bases between them. From germline, CDR1 is ENHRY and CDR2 SYGVKD. The CDR3 covers 12 residues. The CDR3 spells CAITGDYYGYTF. CDR3 bases: TGTGCCATCACGGGGGATTACTATGGCTACACCTTC.

CDR3 DNA: TGTGCCAGCAGCCCTACAGGGGGCTGGGAGACCCAGTACTTC. Encoded protein: CASSPTGGWETQYF. V usage is TRBV6-1 and J usage is TRBJ2-5; 9 nucleotides line up with TRBD1. The CDR3 spans 14 residues. Germline V gene sequence: CDR1 MNHNS, CDR2 SASEGT. The V segment lost 6 bases and the J segment 5 bases; nucleotides outside the gene matches: 7.

Concerning this clone: Other DNA sequences within the sample encode an identical CDR3. The J gene is TRBJ2-5, the V gene TRBV2, with TRBD2 identical over 14 bases. The CDR3 covers 16 residues. J lost 3 bases, V lost 1 base, and 1 base had no gene match. Germline lookup yields CDR1 SNHLY and CDR2 FYNNEI. This CDR3 is CASSEGLAGGEETQYF. CDR3 coding DNA: TGTGCCAGCAGTGAAGGACTAGCGGGGGGGGAAGAGACCCAGTACTTC. The full variable domain, with the rest looked up from reference TRBV2 and TRBJ2-5, is EPEVTQTPSHQVTQMGQEVILRCVPISNHLYFYWYRQILGQKVEFLVSFYNNEISEKSEIFDDQFSVERPDGSNFTLKIRSTKLEDSAMYFCASSEGLAGGEETQYFGPGTRLLVL.

This chain connects TRBV28 to TRBJ2-1, with 8 positions matching TRBD1. CDR1 MDHEN and CDR2 SYDVKM come from the germline V gene. The ends lost 6 bases at V and 5 bases at J; junction bases unmatched: 9. This CDR3 spans 15 amino acids. CDR3 DNA: TGTGCCAGCAGCTCGACAGGGGAAGCCCACAATGAGCAGTTCTTC. It yields the protein CASSSTGEAHNEQFF.

About this clone: This sample includes further DNA sequences coding for the same CDR3. The chain employs TRBV28 and TRBJ2-3; TRBD1 agrees at 10 bases. V was clipped by 5 bases and J by 1 base; unmatched bases: 3. There are 15 residues in the CDR3. CDR1 is MDHEN, CDR2 SYDVKM, per germline. The CDR3 nucleotides are TGTGCCAGCAGTCCCGGGACAGGGGGCACAGATACGCAGTATTTT. It specifies CASSPGTGGTDTQYF.

The sample holds one count of this clone. The chain couples TRBV2 to TRBJ2-7; the match to TRBD2 covers 10 bases. The CDR3 covers 16 residues. V shed 1 base and J 6 bases; nucleotides not matched to a gene: 9. From germline, CDR1 is SNHLY and CDR2 FYNNEI. In nucleotides, the CDR3 is TGTGCCAGCAGTGAAGGGACTAGCGGTTACAATCGCGAGCAGTACTTC. Translation: CASSEGTSGYNREQYF.

V gene TRBV6-6 combines with J gene TRBJ2-2; D remains unclear. Germline-derived CDR1 and CDR2 are MNHNY and SVGAGI (reference sequence). Trimming removed 5 bases at V and 3 bases at J, with 13 bases between. The CDR3 is 15 residues long. The CDR3, as DNA: TGTGCCAGCAGTCAACCTCAACTCCACACCGGGGAGCTGTTTTTT. Its translation is CASSQPQLHTGELFF.

The CDR3 bases are TGTGCCAGCAGCTGGGTGCGGGGAGATACGCAGTATTTT. This translates into CASSWVRGDTQYF. The V call is TRBV6-6, the J call TRBJ2-3, with D tentatively TRBD2 (6 bases). The CDR3 contains 13 residues. The germline V and J ends were trimmed by 6 bases and 5 bases, with 12 bases remaining between them. Germline assignment: CDR1 MNHNY and CDR2 SVGAGI (reference sequence).

Comments on this clone: The identical CDR3 is also encoded by other nucleotide sequences in the sample. The gene calls are TRBV18 and TRBJ2-2; the D gene is possibly TRBD2 (5 bases). This CDR3 region has 15 residues. Germline V CDR1 and CDR2: KGHSH, LQKENI. V was clipped by 3 bases and J by 0 bases, with 8 bases between them. DNA for the CDR3: TGTGCCAGCTCACCGGGAGCCACGAACACCGGGGAGCTGTTTTTT. Protein product: CASSPGATNTGELFF. Full variable domain (rest looked up from reference TRBV18 and TRBJ2-2): NAGVMQNPRHLVRRRGQEARLRCSPMKGHSHVYWYRQLPEEGLKFMVYLQKENIIDESGMPKERFSAEFPKEGPSILRIQQVVRGDSAAYFCASSPGATNTGELFFGEGSRLTVL.

The chain links TRBV25-1 to TRBJ1-1, with D perhaps TRBD1 (6 bases). CDR1 and CDR2 from the germline V gene are MGHDK and SYGVNS. The CDR3 spans 12 residues. Trimming left V 6 bases short and J 5 bases short, with 10 bases between. CDR3 nucleotides: TGTGCCAGCAGAGGGGGGGGAACTGAAGCTTTCTTT. As protein: CASRGGGTEAFF. The variable domain in full, completed from reference TRBV25-1 and TRBJ1-1, reads EADIYQTPRYLVIGTGKKITLECSQTMGHDKMYWYQQDPGMELHLIHYSYGVNSTEKGDLSSESTVSRIRTEHFPLTLESARPSHTSQYLCASRGGGTEAFFGQGTRLTVV.

The J gene is TRBJ1-2, the V gene TRBV5-1, with 7 nucleotides matching TRBD1. The germline gives CDR1 SGHRS, CDR2 YFSETQ. J was trimmed by 4 bases and V by 4 bases; bases with no gene match: 10. The CDR3 consists of 15 residues. The CDR3, as DNA: TGCGCCAGCAGCCTAACAACCGGGACAGCCTATGGCTACACCTTC. Protein product: CASSLTTGTAYGYTF.

The chain carries TRBV7-8 and TRBJ1-5; D might be TRBD1 (5 bases). The V gene lost 0 bases and the J gene lost 1 base, with 16 bases spanning the gap. The CDR3 length is 18 residues. Germline CDR1 is SGHVS and CDR2 is FQNEAQ. The CDR3 protein is CASSLAPRGSLSNQPQHF. The CDR3 region has the DNA TGTGCCAGCAGCTTAGCCCCACGGGGCAGTTTGAGCAATCAGCCCCAGCATTTT.

This clone was counted once. The chain employs TRBV7-2 and TRBJ1-5, with D perhaps TRBD1 (5 bases). This CDR3 region has 15 residues. The germline gives CDR1 SGHTA, CDR2 FQGNSA. V was pared by 0 bases and J by 4 bases, with 10 bases between. The CDR3, as DNA: TGTGCCAGCAGCTTAGCAGGGGCGAAGAATCAGCCCCAGCATTTT. Its translation: CASSLAGAKNQPQHF.

With regard to this clone: One end of the junction fails to match germline, which may point to a read error. The gene calls are TRBV7-7 and TRBJ2-1; D remains ambiguous. CDR1 is SSHAT and CDR2 is FNYEAQ in the germline V gene (reference sequence). This CDR3 contains 13 residues. CDR3 in DNA: TGTGCTAGCAGCTTAACGGATGCCAATGAGCAGTTCTTC. This gives the protein CASSLTDANEQFF.

J is TRBJ1-4 and V is TRBV4-1; TRBD1 is a possible D gene (6 bases). Germline CDR1 and CDR2: MGHRA and YSYEKL. The CDR3 has 15 amino acids. Trimming left V 3 bases short and J 7 bases short, with 15 bases between. The CDR3 here is CASSHPDRFGEKLFF. Written as DNA, the CDR3 is TGCGCCAGCAGCCATCCCGACAGGTTTGGTGAAAAACTGTTTTTT.

The J gene is TRBJ1-1, the V gene TRBV5-1; the match to TRBD1 covers 7 bases. The CDR3 has 14 residues. The J segment lost 4 bases and the V segment lost 2 bases, leaving 5 bases of the junction unmatched. Germline V gene data show CDR1 as SGHRS and CDR2 as YFSETQ. CDR3 sequence reads: CASSLTRGSTEAFF. Written as DNA, the CDR3 is TGCGCCAGCAGCTTAACCAGGGGGTCCACTGAAGCTTTCTTT.

The rearrangement joins TRBV11-3 to TRBJ2-2, with 7 bases matching TRBD1. The junction had 3 bases not matched to a gene; V was cut back by 5 bases and J by 0 bases. The germline CDR1 and CDR2 sequences are SGHNT and YENEEA. The CDR3 extends over 15 amino acids. The CDR3 region is CASSEGQTNTGELFF. CDR3 coding DNA: TGTGCCAGCAGCGAGGGACAGACGAACACCGGGGAGCTGTTTTTT. The entire variable domain, with the rest obtained from reference TRBV11-3 and TRBJ2-2, is as follows: EAGVVQSPRYKIIEKKQPVAFWCNPISGHNTLYWYLQNLGQGPELLIRYENEEAVDDSQLPKDRFSAERLKGVDSTLKIQPAELGDSAVYLCASSEGQTNTGELFFGEGSRLTVL.

The CDR3 DNA sequence: TGTGCCAGCAACCAGGCTTGGAATGAGCAGTTCTTC. This translates into CASNQAWNEQFF. J is TRBJ2-1 and V is TRBV2; D remains unclear. Germline V gene lookup returns CDR1 SNHLY and CDR2 FYNNEI. Between the trimmed V and J ends, which lost 7 bases and 7 bases, there was a span of 11 bases. The CDR3 is 12 residues long. Full variable domain (rest looked up from reference TRBV2 and TRBJ2-1): EPEVTQTPSHQVTQMGQEVILRCVPISNHLYFYWYRQILGQKVEFLVSFYNNEISEKSEIFDDQFSVERPDGSNFTLKIRSTKLEDSAMYFCASNQAWNEQFFGPGTRLTVL.

The rearrangement links TRBV5-1 to TRBJ2-6; possible D gene TRBD1, 5 bases. Between the trimmed V and J ends, which lost 3 bases and 4 bases, there was a span of 14 bases. This CDR3 has 16 amino acids. CDR1 and CDR2 from the germline V gene are SGHRS and YFSETQ. The CDR3 protein is CASSSPQGTGANVLTF. CDR3 bases: TGCGCCAGCAGCTCTCCCCAGGGAACGGGGGCCAACGTCCTGACTTTC.

CDR3 DNA sequence: TGCGCCAGCAGCCCTAGCGGGGAGCGCTACAATGAGCAGTTCTTC. Its translation is CASSPSGERYNEQFF. This sequence joins TRBV5-1 and TRBJ2-1, with TRBD2 matching 9 bases. With 4 bases clipped from V and 3 bases from J, the junction kept 5 bases outside the gene matches. The germline V gene has CDR1 SGHRS and CDR2 YFSETQ. The length of the CDR3 is 15 residues.

This rearrangement joins TRBV28 to TRBJ1-3; D is unresolved. V lost 8 bases and J 4 bases, leaving 18 bases between the germline ends. The CDR3 is 15 residues long. Germline V gene data show CDR1 as MDHEN and CDR2 as SYDVKM. In nucleotides, the CDR3 is TGTGCCAGCGCTAACCCTGGGGTGCGCGGAAACACCATATATTTT. It translates to CASANPGVRGNTIYF. The entire variable domain, with the rest obtained from reference TRBV28 and TRBJ1-3, is as follows: DVKVTQSSRYLVKRTGEKVFLECVQDMDHENMFWYRQDPGLGLRLIYFSYDVKMKEKGDIPEGYSVSREKKERFSLILESASTNQTSMYLCASANPGVRGNTIYFGEGSWLTVV.